The 13 T cell receptor beta chains given below trace back to one sample, sequenced in a study of OX40 agonist ivuxolimab in advanced cancers. The method was immunoSEQ multiplex PCR; TCRdb's version includes in-frame clones alone and lacks a portion of them. The data hold tens of thousands of clones, with roughly three quarters observed a single time. This specimen was CD4+ or CD8+ T cells sorted from blood, taken in a trial of the OX40 agonist ivuxolimab. These receptors came from an adult with an advanced solid tumor such as melanoma, head and neck, liver or kidney cancer.

CDR3 loop: CASSTSGTASYGYTF. CDR3 DNA: TGTGCCAGCAGCACGTCCGGGACAGCCTCCTATGGCTACACCTTC. The chain joins TRBV7-8 to TRBJ1-2, with 7 positions matching TRBD1. CDR3 length: 15 residues. Germline V gene sequence: CDR1 SGHVS, CDR2 FQNEAQ. Germline trimming cut 5 bases from V and 4 bases from J; bases unmatched to any gene: 10.

The V gene is TRBV19, the J gene TRBJ2-5; 7 bases are shared with TRBD1. J was trimmed by 4 bases and V by 5 bases; bases with no gene match: 10. The CDR3 totals 15 residues. In germline, CDR1 is LNHDA, CDR2 SQIVND (reference sequence). CDR3 region: CASSSIRQGIETQYF. CDR3 DNA: TGTGCCAGTAGTTCAATTCGACAGGGTATAGAGACCCAGTACTTC. The full variable domain, in which reference TRBV19 and TRBJ2-5 provide the parts outside the CDR3, is DGGITQSPKYLFRKEGQNVTLSCEQNLNHDAMYWYRQDPGQGLRLIYYSQIVNDFQKGDIAEGYSVSREKKESFPLTVTSAQKNPTAFYLCASSSIRQGIETQYFGPGTRLLVL.

This chain connects TRBV5-1 to TRBJ2-3; D is uncertain. The CDR3 totals 16 residues. Trimming pared 4 bases from V and 3 bases from J, leaving 18 bases between. Germline V gene lookup returns CDR1 SGHRS and CDR2 YFSETQ. The CDR3 loop reads CASSQGLQSPTDTQYF. The DNA for the CDR3 is TGCGCCAGCAGCCAAGGGCTACAGAGCCCTACAGATACGCAGTATTTT.

The genes are TRBV5-4 and TRBJ2-1, with 7 nucleotides matching TRBD2. Trimming removed 6 bases from V and 1 base from J; junction bases left unmatched: 10. Germline values: CDR1 SGHNT, CDR2 YYREEE (reference sequence). The CDR3 length is 16 residues. CDR3 in DNA: TGTGCCAGCAATTCCCGCGGGAGAGGATCCTACAATGAGCAGTTCTTC. Its translation: CASNSRGRGSYNEQFF.

This rearrangement joins TRBV4-3 to TRBJ2-5, with a weak D call TRBD2 (7 bases). Germline CDR1 reads LGHNA; CDR2 reads YSLEER. Trimming stripped 1 base from V and 5 bases from J, with 20 bases between. The CDR3 is 17 residues long. In DNA form, the CDR3 reads TGCGCCAGCAGCCAAGGGGGGCGGGAGCTGGGACGGGAGACCCAGTACTTC. Protein: CASSQGGRELGRETQYF.

The CDR3 region has the DNA TGTGCCAGCAGCTTAGGGCCTTCCTACGAGCAGTACTTC. Its protein product is CASSLGPSYEQYF. The chain employs TRBV7-2 and TRBJ2-7, with D unresolved. In germline, CDR1 is SGHTA, CDR2 FQGNSA. The CDR3 runs 13 residues. Trimming took 1 base from V and 1 from J, leaving 5 bases between them. The full variable domain, in which reference TRBV7-2 and TRBJ2-7 provide the parts outside the CDR3, is GAGVSQSPSNKVTEKGKDVELRCDPISGHTALYWYRQSLGQGLEFLIYFQGNSAPDKSGLPSDRFSAERTGGSVSTLTIQRTQQEDSAVYLCASSLGPSYEQYFGPGTRLTVT.

This clone was seen only a few times. The chain joins TRBV6-5 to TRBJ1-2; 10 positions agree with TRBD1. This CDR3 region has 14 residues. Germline loops: CDR1 MNHEY, CDR2 SVGAGI. Trimming cost V 5 bases and J 4 bases; bases outside gene matches: 4. The CDR3 reads CASSPWTGGYGYTF. DNA for the CDR3: TGTGCCAGCAGTCCATGGACAGGGGGCTATGGCTACACCTTC.

This clone was seen a few times. The chain employs TRBV2 and TRBJ1-5; the match to TRBD1 covers 7 bases. CDR3 size: 14 residues. Trimming cost V 7 bases and J 1 base; bases outside gene matches: 4. Germline lookup yields CDR1 SNHLY and CDR2 FYNNEI. The DNA for the CDR3 is TGTGCCAGCATGCGGGGACAGAGCAATCAGCCCCAGCATTTT. Protein sequence: CASMRGQSNQPQHF.

This clone was seen just once. The rearrangement joins TRBV4-2 to TRBJ1-2; D is uncertain. This CDR3 region has 13 residues. CDR1 LGHNA and CDR2 YNFKEQ come from the germline V gene. Trimming cost V 5 bases and J 8 bases, with 15 bases left between them. CDR3 DNA: TGTGCCAGCAGCTTGGCCGGGAATCAGGGCTACACCTTC. Residues: CASSLAGNQGYTF.

The CDR3: CASSFRVMGYEQYF. DNA of the CDR3: TGTGCCAGCAGCTTCAGGGTTATGGGATACGAGCAGTACTTC. This chain joins TRBV13 and TRBJ2-7; perhaps TRBD1 as D (5 bases). Germline CDR1 is PRHDT and CDR2 is FYEKMQ (reference sequence). The CDR3 length is 14 residues. Trimming took off 3 bases at V and 4 bases at J, with 13 bases between the two ends.

Comment on this clone: A junction boundary mismatches the germline segment, possibly from a read error. The J gene is TRBJ1-3, the V gene TRBV7-7, with D possibly being TRBD1 (5 bases). Looked up from germline, CDR1 is SSHAT and CDR2 is FNYEAQ (reference sequence). The CDR3 sequence is 17 residues long. The CDR3 nucleotides are TGTGCTAGCAGCCCTAGGGAGGGACGGAGCTCTGGAAACACCATATATTTT. It is translated as CASSPREGRSSGNTIYF.

The chain is built from TRBV7-9 and TRBJ1-2; 9 bases are shared with TRBD1. Germline V gives CDR1 SEHNR, CDR2 FQNEAQ (reference sequence). The CDR3 runs to 15 residues. V shed 3 bases, J shed 1 base, and the junction held 3 bases outside the gene matches. The CDR3 protein is CASSLRGQGNYGYTF. The CDR3 DNA is TGTGCCAGCAGCTTGAGGGGACAGGGTAACTATGGCTACACCTTC.

This clone showed up just once. The genes are TRBV29-1 and TRBJ1-1; possibly TRBD1 for D (5 bases). The germline CDR1 and CDR2 sequences are SQVTM and ANQGSEA. This CDR3 comprises 12 residues. Trimming stripped 7 bases from V and 4 bases from J, with 13 bases between. CDR3 DNA sequence: TGCAGCGCCAGGGTGGAAGCCACTGAAGCTTTCTTT. It yields the protein CSARVEATEAFF.